This passage covers 24 T cell receptor beta chains from one sample sequenced in a study of tumor and adjacent non-tumor tissue in lung cancer. This sample's RNA came from whole unsorted tissue. TCRbeta libraries were built with three rounds of nested PCR, modified from ARM-PCR. TCRdb passed the multiplex PCR reads through MiXCR, listing each CDR3 protein once. This table holds tens of thousands of distinct CDR3 sequences, roughly three fifths found once. The specimen sequenced was lung tumor tissue. The receptors derive from a man aged 50-60 years with non-small cell lung cancer.

The rearrangement joins TRBV11-2 to TRBJ1-1; D ambiguous. Germline values: CDR1 SGHAT, CDR2 FQNNGV. This CDR3 spans 14 amino acids. V lost 5 bases, J lost 1 base, and 11 bases lay in between. CDR3 sequence reads: CASSLVHGNTEAFF. The CDR3 DNA reads TGTGCCAGCAGCCTAGTCCACGGGAACACTGAAGCTTTCTTT.

The chain employs TRBV7-9 and TRBJ2-1, with TRBD2 matching over 11 bases. Germline CDR1 reads SEHNR; CDR2 reads FQNEAQ (reference sequence). V shed 3 bases and J 7 bases; nucleotides not matched to a gene: 8. This CDR3 is built from 16 residues. In nucleotides, the CDR3 is TGTGCCAGCAGCTTTACCCCTAGCGGGAGGTTAAATGAGCAGTTCTTC. Its translation is CASSFTPSGRLNEQFF.

A note on this clonotype: This may be a read error, as it is one base from a much larger clone. The J gene is TRBJ1-6, the V gene TRBV30; 8 nucleotides line up with TRBD1. From germline, CDR1 is GTSNPN and CDR2 SVGIG (reference sequence). The CDR3 covers 15 residues. The CDR3 coding sequence is TGTGCCCGGAGCGCCGACGGACAGGGAAATTCACCCCTCCACTTT. Amino acids: CARSADGQGNSPLHF.

This clonotype was seen at least ten times. The chain is built from TRBV12-3 or TRBV12-4 and TRBJ1-1; TRBD1 matches 7 bases. CDR3 size: 14 residues. V trimming: 6 bases; J trimming: 0 bases; junction bases outside the gene matches: 4. CDR3 DNA: TGTGCCAGCAGATCGACAGGGATGAACACTGAAGCTTTCTTT. Translation: CASRSTGMNTEAFF.

With regard to this clonotype: One junction end disagrees with the germline gene, perhaps due to a read error. This sequence joins TRBV18 and TRBJ1-5; a possible D gene is TRBD1 (5 bases). CDR3 length equals 13 residues. Per germline, CDR1 KGHSH and CDR2 LQKENI. The CDR3 loop is CASSRGDDQPQHF. In DNA, the CDR3 is TGTGCCAGCTCACGGGGGGACGATCAGCCCCAACATTTT.

The table lists this clonotype with a few counts. The genes are TRBV7-8 and TRBJ1-5; perhaps TRBD1 as D (5 bases). The CDR3 runs to 14 residues. Trimming shortened V by 5 bases and J by 3 bases, and 11 bases separated the two germline ends. CDR1 and CDR2 from the germline V gene are SGHVS and FQNEAQ. As DNA, the CDR3 is TGTGCCAGCAGCGCCCGGGACGACAATCAGCCCCAGCATTTT. It is translated as CASSARDDNQPQHF.

V usage is TRBV20-1 and J usage is TRBJ1-5; D gene ambiguous. Trimming left V 2 bases short and J 0 bases short, with 11 bases between. This CDR3 spans 15 amino acids. Germline loops: CDR1 DFQATT, CDR2 SNEGSKA (reference sequence). The CDR3 loop is CSARKAGDSNQPQHF. CDR3 sequence (DNA): TGCAGTGCTAGAAAGGCAGGAGATAGCAATCAGCCCCAGCATTTT.

Comment on this clonotype: With a much larger clone just one base away, this may be a read error. This CDR3 is CASSLETGASYEQYF. The CDR3 DNA sequence: TGTGCCAGCAGCCTAGAGACAGGTGCCTCCTACGAGCAGTACTTC. The rearrangement joins TRBV11-2 to TRBJ2-7; a weak D match, TRBD1 (6 bases). CDR3 size: 15 residues. Germline V CDR1 and CDR2: SGHAT, FQNNGV.

With respect to this clonotype: A much larger clone differs by one base, so this may be a read error. This chain joins TRBV5-6 and TRBJ2-1; perhaps TRBD2 as D (5 bases). Germline loops: CDR1 SGHDT, CDR2 YYEEEE. The V end lost 3 bases, the J end lost 3 bases, and 16 bases lay between the germline ends. The CDR3 sequence is 16 residues long. CDR3 residues: CASSSSQAEIYNEQFF. The DNA for the CDR3 is TGTGCCAGCAGCTCCTCTCAAGCGGAGATCTACAATGAGCAGTTCTTC. Supplemented by reference TRBV5-6 and TRBJ2-1, the full variable domain reads DAGVTQSPTHLIKTRGQQVTLRCSPKSGHDTVSWYQQALGQGPQFIFQYYEEEERQRGNFPDRFSGHQFPNYSSELNVNALLLGDSALYLCASSSSQAEIYNEQFFGPGTRLTVL.

V is TRBV2 and J is TRBJ2-2; 8 bases map to TRBD1. This CDR3 has 17 residues. V was clipped by 5 bases and J by 0 bases; unmatched bases: 8. CDR1 SNHLY and CDR2 FYNNEI come from the germline V gene. CDR3 sequence: CASSRPTGAANTGELFF. DNA for the CDR3: TGTGCCAGCAGTCGACCGACAGGGGCCGCGAACACCGGGGAGCTGTTTTTT.

This clonotype was counted between two and nine times. CDR3 protein: CSAHSANTGELFF. CDR3 nucleotides: TGCAGTGCTCATAGCGCGAACACCGGGGAGCTGTTTTTT. This sequence joins TRBV20-1 and TRBJ2-2; D may be TRBD2 (5 bases). The CDR3 spans 13 residues. V lost 5 bases, J lost 0 bases, and 7 bases lay in between. Germline V CDR1 and CDR2: DFQATT, SNEGSKA (reference sequence).

For this clonotype: A much larger clone differs by one base, so this may be a read error. The V gene is TRBV6-5, the J gene TRBJ2-5, with D perhaps matching TRBD2 (6 bases). The CDR3 has 12 amino acids. Trimming took off 4 bases at V and 9 bases at J, with 12 bases between the two ends. The germline V gene has CDR1 MNHEY and CDR2 SVGAGI. This CDR3 is CASSSTGGSQYF. In DNA form, the CDR3 reads TGTGCCAGCAGTTCCACTGGGGGGTCCCAGTACTTC.

On this clonotype itself: At one of its ends the junction is not consistent with the germline gene, which may arise from a read error. This chain uses TRBV29-1 with TRBJ2-7, with D possibly matching TRBD1 (6 bases). Germline values: CDR1 SQVTM, CDR2 ANQGSEA. The CDR3 loop spans 16 amino acids. CDR3 loop: CSVERATGERSYEQYF. The DNA for the CDR3 is TGCAGCGTTGAAAGGGCGACAGGCGAAAGATCCTATGAGCAGTACTTC.

Worth noting for this clonotype: The CDR3 end shows no conserved phenylalanine or tryptophan, and so a read error is likely. The limits of the CDR3 on the DNA are not certain, so only TCRdb's listed CDR3 is given. V gene TRBV4-2 combines with J gene TRBJ2-7; the table assigns TRBD1, which was not confirmed against the DNA. The CDR3 extends over 17 residues, inclusive of both ends. Looked up from germline, CDR1 is LGHNA and CDR2 is YNFKEQ. The CDR3 spells CASSQDRGQGAGYEEYS.

This clonotype occurred once. A clone one base away is much larger, so this may be a read error. The chain has TRBV10-3 and TRBJ2-7; D assignment may be TRBD1 or TRBD2 (6 bases each). Germline lookup yields CDR1 ENHRY and CDR2 SYGVKD. This CDR3 comprises 16 residues. The V end was cut by 6 bases, the J end by 0 bases, with 18 bases between. CDR3 loop: CAISGARGVVSYEQYF. In DNA, the CDR3 is TGTGCCATCAGCGGCGCAAGGGGGGTTGTCTCCTACGAGCAGTACTTC.

In the case of this clonotype: Sequence at one end of the junction differs from germline and may be a read error. The V gene is TRBV4-1, the J gene TRBJ1-4; the match to TRBD1 covers 7 bases. CDR3 size: 16 residues. Germline loops: CDR1 MGHRA, CDR2 YSYEKL. The CDR3, as DNA: TGCGCCAGCAGGCAAGATCGGGACAGCACTAATGGAAAACTGTTTTTT. Translating it yields CASRQDRDSTNGKLFF.

Details on this clonotype: Being one base from a much bigger clone, this may be a read error. J is TRBJ1-4 and V is TRBV20-1, with D uncertain. Germline V gene data show CDR1 as DFQATT and CDR2 as SNEGSKA (reference sequence). The CDR3 covers 11 residues. CDR3 bases: TGCAGTGCTAACCGGGCTGAAAAACTGATTTTT. Encoded protein: CSANRAEKLIF.

In regard to this clonotype: No conserved phenylalanine or tryptophan ends this CDR3, so it is likely a read error. V usage is TRBV6-1 and J usage is TRBJ2-7; 11 bases are shared with TRBD2. This CDR3 is 13 amino acids long. CDR1 is MNHNS, CDR2 SASEGT, per germline. V lost 6 bases and J lost 7; bases outside the gene matches: 5. The CDR3 is CASRTSGKGEQYL. The CDR3 DNA follows: TGTGCCAGCAGGACTAGCGGGAAAGGGGAGCAGTACTTA.

For this clonotype: A junction boundary mismatches the germline segment, possibly from a read error. The gene calls are TRBV6-4 and TRBJ2-7; maybe TRBD2 (6 bases). Germline lookup yields CDR1 MRHNA and CDR2 SNTAGT. The CDR3 length is 20 residues. The CDR3 reads CASSPPRLGGTYSPTYGQYF. The DNA of the CDR3 is TGTGCCAGCAGTCCTCCTAGGCTCGGCGGGACTTATTCTCCCACTTACGGGCAGTACTTC.

Regarding this clonotype: The CDR3 ends on some other residue instead of the conserved phenylalanine or tryptophan, so this is likely a read error. The chain uses TRBV11-1 and TRBJ1-1, with TRBD1 identical over 7 bases. The CDR3 contains 13 residues. The trim removed 5 bases at V and 7 bases at J, leaving 7 bases unmatched. Germline V gene data show CDR1 as SGHAT and CDR2 as FQDESV (reference sequence). CDR3 bases: TGTGCCAGCAGCCACGGGACAGAGGATGAAGCTTTCCTT. Translating it yields CASSHGTEDEAFL.

About this clonotype itself: The conserved phenylalanine or tryptophan normally closing the CDR3 is absent here, so this likely arose from a read error. No DNA is shown, since the ends of the CDR3 on it are uncertain; the CDR3 is the one TCRdb lists. The gene calls are TRBV5-6 and TRBJ2-7; the table's D gene call, TRBD1, was not cross checked with the DNA. The CDR3 adds up to 14 amino acids, both ends counted. Germline V CDR1 and CDR2: SGHDT, YYEEEE. CDR3 loop: CASSKGPDLYEQHL.

This chain uses TRBV29-1 with TRBJ2-7; D is ambiguous. The ends were cut back, 3 bases at V and 4 bases at J, with 10 bases in the middle. CDR3 length: 12 residues. Germline CDR1 is SQVTM and CDR2 is ANQGSEA. The CDR3 coding sequence is TGCAGCGTTGAGGCCCGAGGTTACGAGCAGTACTTC. This encodes CSVEARGYEQYF.

With respect to this clonotype: Since the CDR3 does not end with the conserved phenylalanine or tryptophan, this likely comes from a read error. V is TRBV12-3 or TRBV12-4 and J is TRBJ2-1, with TRBD2 identical over 8 bases. The CDR3 covers 14 residues. The CDR3 loop is CTSSFGGGYNEQFL. The CDR3 nucleotides read TGCACGAGCAGTTTCGGGGGGGGGTACAATGAGCAGTTCTTA.

This clonotype was seen at least ten times. The rearrangement links TRBV11-2 to TRBJ2-2; unclear D gene. This CDR3 region has 14 residues. Between the trimmed V and J ends, which lost 0 bases and 6 bases, there was a span of 8 bases. Germline V gene lookup returns CDR1 SGHAT and CDR2 FQNNGV. The DNA of the CDR3 is TGTGCCAGCAGCTTAGATCGTGTGTCCGGGGAGCTGTTTTTT. It translates to CASSLDRVSGELFF.